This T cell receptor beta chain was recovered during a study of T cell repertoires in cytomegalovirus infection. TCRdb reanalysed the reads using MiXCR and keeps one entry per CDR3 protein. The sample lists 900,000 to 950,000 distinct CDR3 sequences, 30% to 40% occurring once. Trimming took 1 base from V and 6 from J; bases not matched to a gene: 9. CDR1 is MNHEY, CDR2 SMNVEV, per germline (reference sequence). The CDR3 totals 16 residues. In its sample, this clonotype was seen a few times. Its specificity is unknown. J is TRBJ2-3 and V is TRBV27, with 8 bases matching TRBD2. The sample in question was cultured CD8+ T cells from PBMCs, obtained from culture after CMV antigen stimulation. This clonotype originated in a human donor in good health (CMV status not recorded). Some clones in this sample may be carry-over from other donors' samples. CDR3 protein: CASSLYAGGLEDTQYF. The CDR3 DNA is TGTGCCAGCAGTTTATATGCGGGGGGCCTCGAGGATACGCAGTATTTT.